These 14 T cell receptor beta chains originate from one sample sequenced in a study of blood T cells in healthy people across ages. Alongside a J-beta primer mix, a sample-barcoded 5' primer served in a second PCR lasting 7 to 11 cycles. In TCRdb, the 5' RACE reads were re-called with MiXCR into one record per CDR3 protein. The repertoire includes 550,000 to 750,000 distinct CDR3 sequences, about 21% of them detected once, and 3% to 4% sits in the top ten. Sequencing used blood. The receptors originated from a man between 65 and 85 years old in good health.

This clonotype appeared many times. The chain couples TRBV9 to TRBJ2-4; D is unclear. Germline-derived CDR1 and CDR2 are SGDLS and YYNGEE. CDR3 length: 16 residues. V lost 4 bases and J 1 base, leaving 15 bases between the germline ends. This CDR3 is CASSFSGGLAKNIQYF. DNA for the CDR3: TGTGCCAGCAGCTTCAGTGGTGGTTTGGCCAAAAACATTCAGTACTTC.

This clonotype has a handful of counts. The V call is TRBV20-1, the J call TRBJ2-5, with TRBD2 matching 7 bases. Germline CDR1 DFQATT, CDR2 SNEGSKA (reference sequence). This CDR3 is built from 15 residues. The V segment lost 0 bases and the J segment 4 bases; nucleotides outside the gene matches: 8. The CDR3, as DNA: TGCAGTGCTAGAGATCCAGCGGGGCCGGGAGAGACCCAGTACTTC. Protein product: CSARDPAGPGETQYF.

The V gene is TRBV5-6, the J gene TRBJ1-1, with 7 bases fitting TRBD1. This CDR3 comprises 14 residues. Germline V gene data show CDR1 as SGHDT and CDR2 as YYEEEE. V lost 4 bases and J lost 4; bases outside the gene matches: 7. The DNA for the CDR3 is TGTGCCAGCAGCAACAGGGGAGGTGGCACTGAAGCTTTCTTT. It translates to CASSNRGGGTEAFF.

This clonotype was detected many times. V gene TRBV6-5 combines with J gene TRBJ2-5; D might be TRBD1 (6 bases). Trimming left V 0 bases short and J 4 bases short, with 9 bases between. Germline V lookup: CDR1 MNHEY, CDR2 SVGAGI. CDR3 length: 14 residues. As DNA, the CDR3 is TGTGCCAGCAGTTACTCCGTAGGGGGAGAGACCCAGTACTTC. This encodes CASSYSVGGETQYF.

At least ten counts were recorded for this clonotype. The genes are TRBV19 and TRBJ1-4, with D unresolved. The germline V gene encodes CDR1 LNHDA and CDR2 SQIVND (reference sequence). The CDR3 runs 11 residues. Trimming shortened V by 7 bases and J by 5 bases, and 5 bases separated the two germline ends. The CDR3: CASMENEKLFF. For the CDR3, the DNA is TGTGCCAGTATGGAGAATGAAAAACTGTTTTTT.

This chain uses TRBV20-1 with TRBJ1-5, with D maybe TRBD1 (5 bases). V was shortened by 3 bases and J by 3 bases, with 21 bases between the two germline ends. The CDR3 consists of 17 residues. Germline V lookup: CDR1 DFQATT, CDR2 SNEGSKA (reference sequence). CDR3 residues: CSASGGGGQGINQPQHF. The CDR3 DNA follows: TGCAGTGCTAGCGGAGGTGGAGGGCAGGGTATCAATCAGCCCCAGCATTTT.

V usage is TRBV12-3 or TRBV12-4 and J usage is TRBJ1-6, with 7 bases lining up with TRBD1. This CDR3 has 14 amino acids. Trimming cost V 5 bases and J 5 bases; bases outside gene matches: 3. CDR3 nucleotides: TGTGCCAGCAGTCGACAGGGCGATAATTCACCCCTCCACTTT. Encoded protein: CASSRQGDNSPLHF.

This sequence joins TRBV7-8 and TRBJ2-3, with 12 bases that match TRBD1. Germline V CDR1 and CDR2: SGHVS, FQNEAQ. J gave up 3 bases and V 1 base, and 8 bases lay outside the gene matches. The CDR3 totals 18 residues. CDR3 DNA: TGTGCCAGCAGCTTAGTAGGGGACAGGGGGCGTTGGACAGATACGCAGTATTTT. Its protein product is CASSLVGDRGRWTDTQYF.

This clonotype was seen only a few times. The genes are TRBV6-5 and TRBJ1-1; TRBD1 agrees at 8 bases. This CDR3 is 13 amino acids long. The J segment lost 5 bases and the V segment lost 8 bases, leaving 7 bases of the junction unmatched. Germline V lookup: CDR1 MNHEY, CDR2 SVGAGI. CDR3 bases: TGTGCCAGCTGTCAGGGGGCCCGGACTGAAGCTTTCTTT. Its translation: CASCQGARTEAFF.

As to this clonotype: One end of the junction varies from germline; a read error may be responsible. V is TRBV7-8 and J is TRBJ2-5, with 12 positions matching TRBD2. The length of the CDR3 is 16 residues. Germline loops: CDR1 SGHVS, CDR2 FQNEAQ. The CDR3 DNA reads TGTGCCAGCAGCTTAATGCTAGCGGGGGGGCAAGAGGCCCAGTACTTC. Its protein is CASSLMLAGGQEAQYF. The full variable domain, rest sourced from reference TRBV7-8 and TRBJ2-5, is GAGVSQSPRYKVAKRGQDVALRCDPISGHVSLFWYQQALGQGPEFLTYFQNEAQLDKSGLPSDRFFAERPEGSVSTLKIQRTQQEDSAVYLCASSLMLAGGQEAQYFGPGTRLLVL.

This chain uses TRBV29-1 with TRBJ2-2, with 10 nucleotides matching TRBD2. CDR3 length: 17 residues. CDR1 is SQVTM, CDR2 ANQGSEA, per germline. The V segment lost 0 bases and the J segment 7 bases; nucleotides outside the gene matches: 11. In nucleotides, the CDR3 is TGCAGCGTTGAAGATATAGCGGGAGGCCCGGAGAGCGGGGAGCTGTTTTTT. Translating it yields CSVEDIAGGPESGELFF.

The chain couples TRBV5-8 to TRBJ2-5; D is possibly TRBD2 (5 bases). The end of the DNA aligns better with TRBJ2-1, so the J call may be wrong. The CDR3 has 14 residues. Germline CDR1 reads SGHTS; CDR2 reads YDEGEE. The DNA of the CDR3 is TGTGCCAGCAGCCTCATTTTCGGGGTTGGTGAGCAGTTCTTC. Encoded protein: CASSLIFGVGEQFF.

The rearrangement uses TRBV4-2 and TRBJ2-7, with D perhaps TRBD2 (6 bases). V was cut by 0 bases and J by 0 bases, with 18 bases left in between. The CDR3 consists of 18 residues. Germline V gene data show CDR1 as LGHNA and CDR2 as YNFKEQ. CDR3 nucleotides: TGTGCCAGCAGCCAAGAACTGAACGCGGGGAGAAGCTCCTACGAGCAGTACTTC. It translates to CASSQELNAGRSSYEQYF.

This clonotype was detected only a few times. The rearrangement joins TRBV6-2 or TRBV6-3 to TRBJ2-5; the D call may be TRBD1 or TRBD2 (6 bases each). Trimming pared 6 bases from V and 5 bases from J, leaving 13 bases between. CDR3 length: 13 residues. Germline CDR1 and CDR2: MNHEY and SVGEGT. The CDR3 bases are TGTGCCAGCAGAAAAGGGGGGATCGAGACCCAGTACTTC. This encodes CASRKGGIETQYF.